The T cell receptor (beta chain) under discussion was sequenced for a study of sequential checkpoint blockade in melanoma. Study in general: Both treatment sequences were followed by maintenance nivolumab. TCRβ was sequenced from DNA of some 89 pretreatment tumors.

Treatment in this sample: randomized to nivolumab then ipilimumab (arm A) or the reverse (arm B). Germline trimming cut 4 bases from V and 5 bases from J; bases unmatched to any gene: 6. Germline CDR1 SGHRS, CDR2 YFSETQ. This CDR3 is 16 amino acids long. Only in-frame clones appear in the TCRdb table, and some are missing; sequencing was by immunoSEQ multiplex PCR. Counted here are more than 1,500 clones, about 22% occurring once; the ten biggest clones make up approximately 12%. This chain links TRBV5-1 with TRBJ2-2; 12 bases align to TRBD2. The sequenced sample was tumor tissue (inferred from file names), obtained from a patient given nivolumab and ipilimumab in sequence. The receptor was derived from a human donor with melanoma. The CDR3 reads CASSLGLAGRTGELFF. For the CDR3, the DNA is TGCGCCAGCAGCCTAGGACTAGCGGGAAGAACCGGGGAGCTGTTTTTT.